These 18 T cell receptor beta chains were all obtained from the same sample, sequenced in a study of CD8+CD57+ T cells in acquired aplastic anemia. The template for TCR beta VDJ and CDR3 sequence profiling was genomic DNA. MiXCR, applied by TCRdb to the reads, yields one record per CDR3 protein. The sample has some 170,000 distinct CDR3 sequences; about 45% are singletons. All patients picked for sequencing had shown, by flow cytometry, an expansion of CD8+CD57+ cells. Material for sequencing was sorted CD4+, CD8+, or CD8+CD57+ T cells (not recorded which) from PBMCs. The receptors derive from a human donor with aplastic anemia.

This clonotype was recorded a few times. The genes are TRBV7-3 and TRBJ2-5; TRBD2 agrees at 7 bases. Germline V lookup: CDR1 SGHTA, CDR2 FQGTGA. V trimming: 8 bases; J trimming: 4 bases; junction bases outside the gene matches: 1. The length of the CDR3 is 11 residues. CDR3 sequence reads: CASAGAETQYF. The DNA of the CDR3 is TGTGCCAGCGCGGGAGCAGAGACCCAGTACTTC.

This chain links TRBV11-2 with TRBJ1-5; D is unclear. The CDR3 consists of 15 residues. CDR1 is SGHAT, CDR2 FQNNGV, per germline. Trimming left V 0 bases short and J 4 bases short, with 10 bases between. The CDR3 loop reads CASSLDVRGNQPQHF. As DNA, the CDR3 is TGTGCCAGCAGCTTAGATGTTAGAGGGAATCAGCCCCAGCATTTT. The whole variable domain, remainder taken from reference TRBV11-2 and TRBJ1-5, is EAGVAQSPRYKIIEKRQSVAFWCNPISGHATLYWYQQILGQGPKLLIQFQNNGVVDDSQLPKDRFSAERLKGVDSTLKIQPAKLEDSAVYLCASSLDVRGNQPQHFGDGTRLSIL.

This clonotype has at least ten counts. The V gene is TRBV20-1, the J gene TRBJ1-2, with D unresolved. This CDR3 is built from 13 residues. Germline CDR1 and CDR2: DFQATT and SNEGSKA (reference sequence). CDR3 residues: CSSWQKEGFGYTF. The CDR3 DNA reads TGCAGCTCCTGGCAGAAGGAAGGTTTTGGCTACACCTTC.

As concerns this clonotype: A junction boundary mismatches the germline segment, possibly from a read error. This chain joins TRBV3-1 and TRBJ2-5; the D gene could be TRBD1 or TRBD2 (5 bases each). The germline V gene has CDR1 LGHDT and CDR2 YNNKEL (reference sequence). This CDR3 has 15 residues. Here the CDR3 reads CASSQVRGFQEAQYF. In DNA, the CDR3 is TGTGCCAGCAGCCAAGTCCGGGGCTTCCAAGAGGCCCAGTACTTC.

CDR3 bases: TGTGCCAGCAGTTTTGTGAGCTCCTATAATTCACCCCTCCACTTT. Translated, it gives CASSFVSSYNSPLHF. The chain employs TRBV27 and TRBJ1-6; D is ambiguous. CDR3 length: 15 amino acids. The germline gives CDR1 MNHEY, CDR2 SMNVEV (reference sequence). V lost 3 bases to trimming and J lost 0 bases, with 6 bases between them.

This clonotype was seen ten or more times. The genes are TRBV2 and TRBJ1-3; tentative D call: TRBD1 (5 bases). CDR3 size: 16 residues. V was cut by 1 base and J by 2 bases, with 12 bases left in between. Germline CDR1 reads SNHLY; CDR2 reads FYNNEI. The CDR3 protein is CASSEGGLRTGNTIYF. The CDR3 bases are TGTGCCAGCAGTGAAGGGGGCCTCCGAACTGGAAACACCATATATTTT. Complete variable domain (other parts from reference TRBV2 and TRBJ1-3): EPEVTQTPSHQVTQMGQEVILRCVPISNHLYFYWYRQILGQKVEFLVSFYNNEISEKSEIFDDQFSVERPDGSNFTLKIRSTKLEDSAMYFCASSEGGLRTGNTIYFGEGSWLTVV.

In this sample, this clonotype turned up many times. The rearrangement links TRBV6-1 to TRBJ1-1; D unresolved. Germline V CDR1 and CDR2: MNHNS, SASEGT. This CDR3 is 16 amino acids long. V lost 6 bases and J 6 bases, leaving 23 bases between the germline ends. CDR3 amino acids: CASSPELPIGVAEAFF. CDR3 bases: TGTGCCAGCAGCCCCGAGTTACCGATCGGCGTGGCTGAAGCTTTCTTT.

The chain couples TRBV19 to TRBJ2-7; D may be TRBD1 (7 bases). V gave up 9 bases and J gave up 3 bases, with 21 bases separating them. Germline values: CDR1 LNHDA, CDR2 SQIVND (reference sequence). The CDR3 totals 15 residues. CDR3 protein: CASSAEGALVYEQYF. The CDR3 coding sequence is TGTGCCAGCTCGGCGGAGGGGGCGCTGGTCTACGAGCAGTACTTC.

This clonotype was observed at least ten times. The genes are TRBV15 and TRBJ2-7; no reliable D call. Per germline, CDR1 LNHNV and CDR2 YYDKDF (reference sequence). V was shortened by 8 bases and J by 5 bases, with 10 bases between the two germline ends. The CDR3 is made up of 11 amino acids. CDR3 protein: CATGVGHEQYF. The CDR3 DNA follows: TGTGCCACCGGCGTAGGACACGAGCAGTACTTC.

This clonotype was recorded many times. This chain links TRBV9 with TRBJ1-2; D perhaps matches TRBD1 (5 bases). V lost 3 bases to trimming and J lost 3 bases, with 12 bases between them. The CDR3 has 14 amino acids. CDR1 SGDLS and CDR2 YYNGEE come from the germline V gene. This CDR3 is CASSARGTDYGYTF. CDR3 sequence (DNA): TGTGCCAGCAGCGCCCGGGGGACGGACTATGGCTACACCTTC.

This clonotype was counted at least ten times. The CDR3 region has the DNA TGTGCCAGCAGCCTCGCAAACACTGAAGCTTTCTTT. This sequence encodes CASSLANTEAFF. The chain employs TRBV3-1 and TRBJ1-1, with D hard to call. The CDR3 spans 12 residues. Germline V CDR1 and CDR2: LGHDT, YNNKEL (reference sequence). Trimming left V 4 bases short and J 2 bases short, with 5 bases between.

This sequence joins TRBV7-2 and TRBJ2-1; D may be TRBD2 (5 bases). Between the trimmed V and J ends, which lost 3 bases and 0 bases, there was a span of 12 bases. CDR1 is SGHTA and CDR2 is FQGNSA in the germline V gene. This CDR3 is built from 16 residues. As DNA, the CDR3 is TGTGCCAGCAGCTTGCTAAGCGGCAGCTCCTACAATGAGCAGTTCTTC. Amino acids: CASSLLSGSSYNEQFF.

This clonotype was detected only once. The chain joins TRBV24-1 to TRBJ2-5; D is perhaps TRBD2 (6 bases). The CDR3 extends over 13 amino acids. Trimming removed 4 bases at V and 5 bases at J, with 10 bases between. Germline CDR1 and CDR2: KGHDR and SFDVKD. CDR3 region: CATSDGSDETQYF. The CDR3 coding sequence is TGTGCCACCAGTGACGGGAGTGACGAGACCCAGTACTTC.

This chain links TRBV2 with TRBJ1-5, with a possible D match to TRBD1 (6 bases). The ends were cut back, 2 bases at V and 4 bases at J, with 12 bases in the middle. CDR1 SNHLY and CDR2 FYNNEI come from the germline V gene. The CDR3 loop spans 15 amino acids. The CDR3 DNA sequence: TGTGCCAGCAGTGAACGGCCAGGGGTTAATCAGCCCCAGCATTTT. Its protein is CASSERPGVNQPQHF.

The chain couples TRBV15 to TRBJ1-6; 7 bases are shared with TRBD1. The CDR3 has 15 amino acids. J gave up 7 bases and V 4 bases, and 7 bases lay outside the gene matches. Per the germline V gene, CDR1 is LNHNV and CDR2 is YYDKDF (reference sequence). CDR3 amino acids: CATSTRTGANSPLHF. Written as DNA, the CDR3 is TGTGCCACCAGCACCCGGACAGGCGCCAATTCACCCCTCCACTTT.

This clonotype was seen many times. The chain carries TRBV12-3 or TRBV12-4 and TRBJ1-5; D remains unclear. Trimming shortened V by 1 base and J by 1 base, and 8 bases separated the two germline ends. This CDR3 contains 15 residues. The CDR3 DNA reads as TGTGCCAGCAGTTTAGGAGGGATGAGCAATCAGCCCCAGCATTTT. As protein: CASSLGGMSNQPQHF.

This clonotype has ten or more counts. This sequence joins TRBV5-6 and TRBJ1-5; D is uncertain. Germline V CDR1 and CDR2: SGHDT, YYEEEE. The V end was cut by 0 bases, the J end by 0 bases, with 7 bases between. The length of the CDR3 is 15 residues. This CDR3 reads CASSLGGHSNQPQHF. DNA for the CDR3: TGTGCCAGCAGCTTGGGAGGGCATAGCAATCAGCCCCAGCATTTT.

Notes on this clonotype: This may arise from a read error, as a much more abundant clone is one base away. The chain couples TRBV7-9 to TRBJ1-3, with D unclear. CDR3 size: 11 residues. CDR1 SEHNR and CDR2 FQNEAQ come from the germline V gene (reference sequence). V was clipped by 3 bases and J by 8 bases, with 5 bases between them. The CDR3 is CASSFGHTIYF. The CDR3 nucleotides are TGTGCCAGCAGCTTCGGACACACCATATATTTT.